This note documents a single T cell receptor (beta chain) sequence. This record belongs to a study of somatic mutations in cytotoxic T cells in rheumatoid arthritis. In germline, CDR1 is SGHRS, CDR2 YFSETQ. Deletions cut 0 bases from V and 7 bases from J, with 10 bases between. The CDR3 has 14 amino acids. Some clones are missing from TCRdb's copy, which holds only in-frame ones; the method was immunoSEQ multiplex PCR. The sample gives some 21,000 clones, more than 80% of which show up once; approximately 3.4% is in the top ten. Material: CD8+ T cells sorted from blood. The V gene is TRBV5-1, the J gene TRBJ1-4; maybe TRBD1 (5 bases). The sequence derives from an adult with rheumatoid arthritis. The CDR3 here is CASSLGGLAEKLFF. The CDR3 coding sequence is TGCGCCAGCAGCTTGGGGGGGTTGGCTGAAAAACTGTTTTTT.